This T cell receptor (beta chain) is drawn from a study of shared clonotypes between healthy human individuals. Study-wide context: Each donor's CD8 memory used one plate, CD8 naive two, each CD4 subset three.

Terminally differentiated effector memory CD45RA+ cells were excluded by CCR7 positive selection of CD45RO-negative cells. With regard to this clone: Antigen: not known. Within the sample, other DNA sequences also encode this same CDR3.

Whole-study results and caveats: The study drew on few donors, limiting represented genetic and exposure-history diversity.

Sorted-subset replicate PCR reactions were performed with 200 ng DNA, corresponding to about 32,000 T cell genomes. Sequenced by immunoSEQ multiplex PCR; TCRdb stores in-frame clones only, minus some. Of hundreds of thousands of clones in the sample, about 98% were seen once. In germline, CDR1 is MGHRA, CDR2 YSYEKL. Losses at the gene ends were 1 base for V and 0 bases for J; bases not matched to a gene: 3. The length of the CDR3 is 16 residues. The V and J genes are TRBV4-1 and TRBJ2-7; 10 bases are shared with TRBD2. The origin of this receptor is a man aged 30 to 39 in good health. Sequences were obtained from naive CD8+ T cells sorted from blood. CDR3 in amino acids: CASSQGLAGTSYEQYF. The CDR3, as DNA: TGCGCCAGCAGCCAAGGACTAGCGGGTACCTCCTACGAGCAGTACTTC.